Below are 27 T cell receptor beta chains sequenced from a single sample in a study of cytomegalovirus exposure and HLA in healthy donors. The table came from immunoSEQ multiplex PCR; TCRdb's copy has only in-frame clones and leaves some out. The data show around 63,000 clones, 95% to 97% seen once. The material sequenced was PBMCs. Every receptor here comes from a woman aged 18 to 35 in good health and CMV-seronegative.

The gene calls are TRBV7-2 and TRBJ2-1; D gene uncertain. CDR1 and CDR2 (germline): SGHTA, FQGNSA. V was pared by 0 bases and J by 0 bases, with 6 bases between. There are 15 residues in the CDR3. The CDR3 loop reads CASSLARSSYNEQFF. For the CDR3, the DNA is TGTGCCAGCAGCTTAGCGCGGAGCTCCTACAATGAGCAGTTCTTC.

The genes are TRBV4-3 and TRBJ2-7; D ambiguous. Germline V gives CDR1 LGHNA, CDR2 YSLEER. The V end lost 0 bases, the J end lost 0 bases, and 12 bases lay between the germline ends. The CDR3 sequence is 16 residues long. CDR3: CASSQDWQAGSYEQYF. For the CDR3, the DNA is TGCGCCAGCAGCCAAGATTGGCAGGCCGGCTCCTACGAGCAGTACTTC.

Here the CDR3 reads CASSLAGGGEQYF. In nucleotides, the CDR3 is TGTGCCAGCAGCTTAGCTGGGGGGGGCGAGCAGTACTTC. This chain links TRBV7-8 with TRBJ2-7, with 7 bases identical to TRBD2. The CDR3 is 13 amino acids. V shed 0 bases and J 6 bases; nucleotides not matched to a gene: 2. Germline V gene data show CDR1 as SGHVS and CDR2 as FQNEAQ.

There are a few counts of this clone. V usage is TRBV30 and J usage is TRBJ1-5; no firm D call. The CDR3 is 12 amino acids. From germline, CDR1 is GTSNPN and CDR2 SVGIG (reference sequence). V was pared by 1 base and J by 6 bases, with 7 bases between. The CDR3 reads CAWSGRGQPQHF. The CDR3 DNA reads TGTGCCTGGAGTGGCCGCGGTCAGCCCCAGCATTTT.

The rearrangement uses TRBV7-9 and TRBJ1-1; D call uncertain. The V end was cut by 5 bases, the J end by 4 bases, with 5 bases between. This CDR3 contains 11 residues. Per germline, CDR1 SEHNR and CDR2 FQNEAQ (reference sequence). The CDR3 here is CASSLSTEAFF. The CDR3 bases are TGTGCCAGCAGCCTCTCCACTGAAGCTTTCTTT.

The chain couples TRBV7-3 to TRBJ2-1; D possibly corresponds to TRBD2 (6 bases). V shed 1 base and J shed 5 bases, with 12 bases lying between them. CDR3 length: 15 amino acids. Looked up from germline, CDR1 is SGHTA and CDR2 is FQGTGA. This CDR3 is CASSLSTSYDNEQFF. Written as DNA, the CDR3 is TGTGCCAGCAGCTTAAGTACTAGCTACGACAATGAGCAGTTCTTC.

The chain is built from TRBV27 and TRBJ2-7, with TRBD1 as a possible D gene (6 bases). Germline-derived CDR1 and CDR2 are MNHEY and SMNVEV (reference sequence). This CDR3 contains 13 residues. V was trimmed by 0 bases and J by 7 bases, leaving 10 bases between them. CDR3 residues: CASSLSTGREQYF. In DNA form, the CDR3 reads TGTGCCAGCAGTTTATCGACAGGCAGAGAGCAGTACTTC.

This clone was found once. An end of the junction differs from the germline gene, which may be a read error. The chain couples TRBV7-2 to TRBJ2-7; D is perhaps TRBD2 (5 bases). This CDR3 region has 12 residues. Germline CDR1 is SGHTA and CDR2 is FQGNSA. The DNA of the CDR3 is TGTGCCAGCAGCGCCCTTGACTACCCTCCATGCTTC. It is translated as CASSALDYPPCF.

The J gene is TRBJ2-7, the V gene TRBV7-9, with 12 bases lining up with TRBD2. Germline lookup yields CDR1 SEHNR and CDR2 FQNEAQ (reference sequence). CDR3 length: 16 amino acids. The ends lost 1 base at V and 2 bases at J; junction bases unmatched: 3. CDR3 amino acids: CASSLGLAGDPYEQYF. CDR3 DNA: TGTGCCAGCAGCTTAGGACTAGCGGGAGACCCCTACGAGCAGTACTTC. The entire variable domain, with the rest obtained from reference TRBV7-9 and TRBJ2-7, is as follows: DTGVSQNPRHKITKRGQNVTFRCDPISEHNRLYWYRQTLGQGPEFLTYFQNEAQLEKSRLLSDRFSAERPKGSFSTLEIQRTEQGDSAMYLCASSLGLAGDPYEQYFGPGTRLTVT.

The chain uses TRBV27 and TRBJ1-1; tentatively, D is TRBD1 (6 bases). CDR3 length: 17 residues. Germline CDR1 is MNHEY and CDR2 is SMNVEV (reference sequence). V was shortened by 1 base and J by 1 base, with 16 bases between the two germline ends. DNA for the CDR3: TGTGCCAGCAGTTTATATATCGGGGGGCTGTGGAACACTGAAGCTTTCTTT. Its translation: CASSLYIGGLWNTEAFF.

V usage is TRBV7-9 and J usage is TRBJ2-7; 7 positions agree with TRBD2. The CDR3 contains 13 residues. Germline assignment: CDR1 SEHNR and CDR2 FQNEAQ (reference sequence). V lost 5 bases, J lost 2 bases, and 3 bases stayed unmatched. The CDR3 reads CASSGGRAYEQYF. The CDR3 coding sequence is TGTGCCAGCAGCGGGGGGAGGGCCTACGAGCAGTACTTC.

J is TRBJ2-1 and V is TRBV5-1; no definite D call. With 7 bases removed from V and 9 bases from J, the gap between germline ends came to 14 bases. Germline V lookup: CDR1 SGHRS, CDR2 YFSETQ. The CDR3 is 12 amino acids. Here the CDR3 reads CASGNEVGEQFF. CDR3 DNA sequence: TGCGCCAGCGGCAACGAGGTGGGTGAGCAGTTCTTC.

The chain recombines TRBV10-3 with TRBJ2-3; 10 nucleotides line up with TRBD2. V was pared by 5 bases and J by 7 bases, with 9 bases of the junction left unmatched. The CDR3 consists of 15 residues. Germline V gene sequence: CDR1 ENHRY, CDR2 SYGVKD. CDR3 coding DNA: TGTGCCATCAGTACCCTAGCGGGGGCCCGGAATACGCAGTATTTT. Its translation is CAISTLAGARNTQYF.

V usage is TRBV7-9 and J usage is TRBJ2-7, with 12 bases lining up with TRBD1. Germline V gene sequence: CDR1 SEHNR, CDR2 FQNEAQ (reference sequence). V was clipped by 4 bases and J by 4 bases; unmatched bases: 8. This CDR3 has 16 amino acids. CDR3 loop: CASSSPGQGARYEQYF. As DNA, the CDR3 is TGTGCCAGCAGCTCACCGGGACAGGGGGCGCGGTACGAGCAGTACTTC.

In its sample, this clone was seen once. This chain connects TRBV28 to TRBJ2-1, with D tentatively TRBD2 (6 bases). The CDR3 runs 13 residues. V was clipped by 2 bases and J by 9 bases, with 11 bases between them. The germline CDR1 and CDR2 sequences are MDHEN and SYDVKM. The CDR3 is CASSLVGGGEQFF. Here the CDR3 DNA reads TGTGCCAGCAGTTTAGTGGGGGGAGGTGAGCAGTTCTTC.

The J gene is TRBJ2-3, the V gene TRBV4-2; TRBD2 matches 10 bases. Per germline, CDR1 LGHNA and CDR2 YNFKEQ. The trim removed 0 bases at V and 5 bases at J, leaving 8 bases unmatched. The CDR3 contains 17 residues. The CDR3 coding sequence is TGTGCCAGCAGCCAAGAGTGGCTAGCGGGAGTAGGAGATACGCAGTATTTT. The encoded protein is CASSQEWLAGVGDTQYF.

The gene calls are TRBV7-9 and TRBJ2-2, with a tentative D call TRBD2 (6 bases). The germline CDR1 and CDR2 sequences are SEHNR and FQNEAQ (reference sequence). The V and J ends lost 5 bases and 1 base respectively, with 8 bases between them. The CDR3 covers 14 residues. DNA for the CDR3: TGTGCCAGCAGCCCGGGGGTGAACACCGGGGAGCTGTTTTTT. Its translation: CASSPGVNTGELFF.

V is TRBV19 and J is TRBJ1-2; TRBD1 agrees at 7 bases. There are 15 residues in the CDR3. Germline values: CDR1 LNHDA, CDR2 SQIVND (reference sequence). The trim removed 7 bases at V and 2 bases at J, leaving 10 bases unmatched. The CDR3 DNA reads as TGTGCCAGTACCCAACAGTCACAGGGGAACTATGGCTACACCTTC. Amino acids: CASTQQSQGNYGYTF.

The J gene is TRBJ1-1, the V gene TRBV9; 8 nucleotides align to TRBD1. V lost 4 bases and J lost 4; bases outside the gene matches: 9. CDR3 length: 15 residues. Germline V gene lookup returns CDR1 SGDLS and CDR2 YYNGEE. CDR3 coding DNA: TGTGCCAGCAGCACCTCCGGGACAGGACTCACTGAAGCTTTCTTT. Translation: CASSTSGTGLTEAFF. Complete variable domain (other parts from reference TRBV9 and TRBJ1-1): DSGVTQTPKHLITATGQRVTLRCSPRSGDLSVYWYQQSLDQGLQFLIQYYNGEERAKGNILERFSAQQFPDLHSELNLSSLELGDSALYFCASSTSGTGLTEAFFGQGTRLTVV.

The chain couples TRBV4-3 to TRBJ1-4; D gene uncertain. The CDR3 contains 15 residues. Germline V CDR1 and CDR2: LGHNA, YSLEER. Trimming removed 1 base from V and 3 bases from J, with 9 bases in between. DNA for the CDR3: TGCGCCAGCAGCCAAGCATTTGGGCCTAATGAAAAACTGTTTTTT. This encodes CASSQAFGPNEKLFF.

The chain couples TRBV2 to TRBJ1-1; 8 nucleotides match TRBD1. This CDR3 is 13 amino acids long. Germline CDR1 reads SNHLY; CDR2 reads FYNNEI. Losses at the gene ends were 10 bases for V and 1 base for J; bases not matched to a gene: 5. The CDR3 DNA is TGTGCCACCCAGGGACAGGCGAACACTGAAGCTTTCTTT. The encoded protein is CATQGQANTEAFF.

V gene TRBV19 combines with J gene TRBJ1-1; D may be TRBD1 (5 bases). The CDR3 runs to 15 residues. V gave up 3 bases and J gave up 10 bases, with 21 bases separating them. Germline V lookup: CDR1 LNHDA, CDR2 SQIVND (reference sequence). DNA of the CDR3: TGTGCCAGTAGTATGGATCTCAGGGCGGACCTCGGAGCTTTCTTT. Translation: CASSMDLRADLGAFF.

The J gene is TRBJ1-2, the V gene TRBV27; 10 nucleotides agree with TRBD1. V trimming: 0 bases; J trimming: 6 bases; junction bases outside the gene matches: 7. Germline V CDR1 and CDR2: MNHEY, SMNVEV (reference sequence). The CDR3 is 16 residues long. CDR3 bases: TGTGCCAGCAGTTTATCGCCAGGGACAGGGGAACATGGCTACACCTTC. Translation: CASSLSPGTGEHGYTF.

The V call is TRBV28, the J call TRBJ1-5; D ambiguous. Germline V CDR1 and CDR2: MDHEN, SYDVKM. The V gene lost 10 bases and the J gene lost 7 bases, with 14 bases spanning the gap. CDR3 length: 12 residues. DNA for the CDR3: TGTGCCACCAACCCCCTCGGGCAGCCCCAGCATTTT. Amino acids: CATNPLGQPQHF.

The chain couples TRBV7-2 to TRBJ2-7, with D tentatively TRBD2 (6 bases). The germline gives CDR1 SGHTA, CDR2 FQGNSA. The CDR3 runs 12 residues. The V end was cut by 10 bases, the J end by 2 bases, with 12 bases between. CDR3 nucleotides: TGTGCCACGACTAGGGCCCCCTACGAGCAGTACTTC. Translated, it gives CATTRAPYEQYF.

This chain joins TRBV9 and TRBJ2-2; D is possibly TRBD2 (6 bases). The CDR3 is 15 amino acids. Trimming took off 0 bases at V and 0 bases at J, with 6 bases between the two ends. Germline CDR1 is SGDLS and CDR2 is YYNGEE. The CDR3 region is CASSVAGANTGELFF. As DNA, the CDR3 is TGTGCCAGCAGCGTAGCGGGAGCGAACACCGGGGAGCTGTTTTTT.

The chain uses TRBV7-3 and TRBJ2-3; 8 bases match TRBD2. The V gene end was trimmed by 5 bases and the J gene end by 4 bases; junction bases not matched to a gene: 2. The CDR3 extends over 13 amino acids. Looked up from germline, CDR1 is SGHTA and CDR2 is FQGTGA. Here the CDR3 reads CASSTLAADTQYF. DNA of the CDR3: TGTGCCAGCAGCACACTAGCGGCAGATACGCAGTATTTT. The full variable domain, with the rest looked up from reference TRBV7-3 and TRBJ2-3, is GAGVSQTPSNKVTEKGKYVELRCDPISGHTALYWYRQSLGQGPEFLIYFQGTGAADDSGLPNDRFFAVRPEGSVSTLKIQRTERGDSAVYLCASSTLAADTQYFGPGTRLTVL.